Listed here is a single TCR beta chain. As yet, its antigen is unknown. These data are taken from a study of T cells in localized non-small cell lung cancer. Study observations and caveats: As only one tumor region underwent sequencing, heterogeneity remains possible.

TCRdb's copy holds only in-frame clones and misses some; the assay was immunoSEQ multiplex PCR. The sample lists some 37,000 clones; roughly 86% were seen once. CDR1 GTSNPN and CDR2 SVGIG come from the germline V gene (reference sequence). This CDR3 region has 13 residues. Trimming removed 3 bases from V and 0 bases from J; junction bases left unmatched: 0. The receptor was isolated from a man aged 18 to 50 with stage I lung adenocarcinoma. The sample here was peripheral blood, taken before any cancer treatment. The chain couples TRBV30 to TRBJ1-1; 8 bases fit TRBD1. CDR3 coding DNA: TGTGCCTGGAGGACAGGGGTGAACACTGAAGCTTTCTTT. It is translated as CAWRTGVNTEAFF.